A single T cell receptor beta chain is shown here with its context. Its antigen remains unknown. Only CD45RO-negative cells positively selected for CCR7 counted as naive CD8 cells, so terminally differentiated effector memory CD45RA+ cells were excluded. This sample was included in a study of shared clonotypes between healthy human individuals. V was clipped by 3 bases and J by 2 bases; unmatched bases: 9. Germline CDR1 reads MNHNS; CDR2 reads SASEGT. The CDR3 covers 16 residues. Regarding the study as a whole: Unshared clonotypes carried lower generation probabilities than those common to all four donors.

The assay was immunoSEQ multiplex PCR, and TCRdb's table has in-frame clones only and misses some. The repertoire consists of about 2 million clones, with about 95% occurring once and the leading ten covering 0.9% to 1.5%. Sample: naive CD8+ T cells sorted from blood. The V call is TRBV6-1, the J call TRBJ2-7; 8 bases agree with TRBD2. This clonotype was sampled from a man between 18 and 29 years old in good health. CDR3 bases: TGTGCCAGCAGTGAGCGGGGGGAGTCGTCGGCCTACGAGCAGTACTTC. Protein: CASSERGESSAYEQYF.